This paragraph covers one T cell receptor (beta chain) sequence. This CDR3 has 15 residues. The V gene end was trimmed by 2 bases and the J gene end by 4 bases; junction bases not matched to a gene: 5. The germline gives CDR1 KGHSH, CDR2 LQKENI. This sample is part of a study of blood T cell repertoires in COVID-19. TCRdb's copy holds only in-frame clones and misses some; the assay was immunoSEQ multiplex PCR. The sample includes over 200,000 clones, about 83% seen only once; the top ten take around 6%. The V and J genes are TRBV18 and TRBJ1-2, with 9 positions matching TRBD1. The source is a man at least 80 years old with acute or convalescent COVID-19. The source material was peripheral blood. CDR3 sequence: CASSPEGTGLYGYTF. CDR3 coding DNA: TGTGCCAGCTCACCAGAGGGGACAGGGCTCTATGGCTACACCTTC. Drawing the rest from reference TRBV18 and TRBJ1-2, the complete variable domain is NAGVMQNPRHLVRRRGQEARLRCSPMKGHSHVYWYRQLPEEGLKFMVYLQKENIIDESGMPKERFSAEFPKEGPSILRIQQVVRGDSAAYFCASSPEGTGLYGYTFGSGTRLTVV.